The 30 T cell receptor beta chains below come from one sample, sequenced in a study of blood T cells in healthy people across ages. The second PCR ran about 7 to 12 cycles with a sample-barcoded 5' primer and J-beta primers. TCRdb used MiXCR to reprocess the 5' RACE reads, holding one entry per CDR3 protein. The sample comprises some 890,000 distinct CDR3 sequences, almost 30% of which are singletons, and about 9.4% rests with the top ten. Another study also made use of these data, one on T cells of mothers and their children.

The sequenced sample was blood. The source is a woman aged 40 to 50 in good health.

The sample holds a few counts of this clonotype. The genes are TRBV6-1 and TRBJ2-7; D remains unclear. Germline V gene lookup returns CDR1 MNHNS and CDR2 SASEGT. The V and J ends lost 7 bases and 3 bases respectively, with 4 bases between them. The length of the CDR3 is 10 residues. The CDR3 nucleotides read TGTGCCAGCACTGGCTACGAGCAGTACTTC. It translates to CASTGYEQYF.

Many counts were recorded for this clonotype. The V gene is TRBV12-3 or TRBV12-4, the J gene TRBJ2-1; D call uncertain. Trimming took off 1 base at V and 0 bases at J, with 16 bases between the two ends. The CDR3 covers 18 residues. CDR3 amino acids: CASSLGAVSLSSYNEQFF. In DNA, the CDR3 is TGTGCCAGCAGTTTAGGGGCAGTCTCCCTGAGCTCCTACAATGAGCAGTTCTTC.

The chain links TRBV10-3 to TRBJ2-7; 8 nucleotides agree with TRBD1. V lost 3 bases to trimming and J lost 4 bases; unmatched junction nucleotides: 5. This CDR3 comprises 14 residues. The germline gives CDR1 ENHRY, CDR2 SYGVKD. CDR3 bases: TGTGCCATCAGTGAAAAAGGACAGGGATACGAGCAGTACTTC. Translated: CAISEKGQGYEQYF.

Many counts were recorded for this clonotype. The J gene is TRBJ1-2, the V gene TRBV19; 7 bases agree with TRBD1. Per the germline V gene, CDR1 is LNHDA and CDR2 is SQIVND (reference sequence). The CDR3 runs to 15 residues. Trimming cost V 5 bases and J 3 bases; bases outside gene matches: 9. The CDR3 DNA reads as TGTGCCAGTAGTCCAGGCGGAGGGGGCGACTATGGCTACACCTTC. It encodes CASSPGGGGDYGYTF.

Note on this clonotype: This sequence may be a read error, since a much larger clone differs from it by one base. The J gene is TRBJ2-5, the V gene TRBV20-1, with 7 bases aligning to TRBD2. This CDR3 is built from 12 residues. Germline CDR1 DFQATT, CDR2 SNEGSKA (reference sequence). The CDR3 is CRASGQKETQYF. Written as DNA, the CDR3 is TGCAGGGCTAGCGGCCAGAAAGAGACCCAGTACTTC.

The V and J genes are TRBV6-5 and TRBJ2-7; TRBD1 matches 7 bases. This CDR3 has 15 amino acids. V lost 10 bases to trimming and J lost 4 bases; unmatched junction nucleotides: 16. The germline V gene encodes CDR1 MNHEY and CDR2 SVGAGI. CDR3 sequence: CATAPLRGQNYEQYF. Here the CDR3 DNA reads TGTGCCACCGCACCGCTACGGGGACAGAATTACGAGCAGTACTTC.

The chain has TRBV7-2 and TRBJ1-1; no firm D call. CDR3 size: 15 residues. Germline values: CDR1 SGHTA, CDR2 FQGNSA. V dropped 1 base and J dropped 0 bases, with 9 bases sitting between them. CDR3 amino acids: CASSLGGYMNTEAFF. The CDR3 DNA reads TGTGCCAGCAGCTTAGGAGGTTACATGAACACTGAAGCTTTCTTT.

V gene TRBV20-1 combines with J gene TRBJ1-1; 7 bases match TRBD1. Trimming removed 5 bases from V and 5 bases from J; junction bases left unmatched: 17. Germline V lookup: CDR1 DFQATT, CDR2 SNEGSKA (reference sequence). The CDR3 consists of 16 residues. In nucleotides, the CDR3 is TGCAGTGCTCCCAAGGGGACAGCCCCACGAGGGACTGAAGCTTTCTTT. This sequence encodes CSAPKGTAPRGTEAFF.

This clonotype was observed a handful of times. The chain couples TRBV6-5 to TRBJ1-2, with D maybe TRBD1 (5 bases). In germline, CDR1 is MNHEY, CDR2 SVGAGI. Deletions cut 0 bases from V and 6 bases from J, with 11 bases between. This CDR3 is built from 14 residues. CDR3 in amino acids: CASSYSRGNDGYTF. The CDR3 nucleotides read TGTGCCAGCAGTTACTCTCGGGGGAATGATGGCTACACCTTC.

The V call is TRBV18, the J call TRBJ2-7, with D possibly called TRBD1 or TRBD2 (5 bases each). This CDR3 has 14 residues. V was cut by 6 bases and J by 2 bases, with 14 bases left in between. Germline V gives CDR1 KGHSH, CDR2 LQKENI. CDR3 bases: TGTGCCAGCTCTTCTGACGGGGCAGCCTACGAGCAGTACTTC. Its translation: CASSSDGAAYEQYF. The full variable domain, rest sourced from reference TRBV18 and TRBJ2-7, is NAGVMQNPRHLVRRRGQEARLRCSPMKGHSHVYWYRQLPEEGLKFMVYLQKENIIDESGMPKERFSAEFPKEGPSILRIQQVVRGDSAAYFCASSSDGAAYEQYFGPGTRLTVT.

The chain uses TRBV6-5 and TRBJ2-1; 8 bases fit TRBD2. Unmatched junction bases numbered 8, after V lost 0 bases and J lost 7 bases. This CDR3 is 16 amino acids long. CDR1 and CDR2 (germline): MNHEY, SVGAGI. This CDR3 reads CASSYSTSGGGNEQFF. The CDR3 coding sequence is TGTGCCAGCAGTTACTCGACAAGCGGGGGAGGGAATGAGCAGTTCTTC.

V is TRBV5-1 and J is TRBJ1-6, with D possibly matching TRBD1 (5 bases). From germline, CDR1 is SGHRS and CDR2 YFSETQ. The CDR3 has 15 amino acids. The germline V and J ends were trimmed by 3 bases and 9 bases, with 16 bases remaining between them. The CDR3 region has the DNA TGCGCCAGCAGCTATTCGACAGCGCAGGGTTCACCCCTCCACTTT. This encodes CASSYSTAQGSPLHF.

A note on this clonotype: A much bigger clone sits one base away, suggesting this may be a read error. The chain employs TRBV20-1 and TRBJ1-2, with 8 bases matching TRBD1. The CDR3 consists of 12 residues. Germline V gene lookup returns CDR1 DFQATT and CDR2 SNEGSKA (reference sequence). The CDR3 DNA is TGCAGTGCTACACAGGGGGAGTATGGCTACAGCTTC. It encodes CSATQGEYGYSF.

This clonotype showed up many times. Here the CDR3 reads CASSQVDSSYEQYF. The CDR3 coding sequence is TGTGCCAGCAGCCAAGTGGACAGCTCCTACGAGCAGTACTTC. J is TRBJ2-7 and V is TRBV7-9; D might be TRBD1 (6 bases). CDR1 is SEHNR and CDR2 is FQNEAQ in the germline V gene (reference sequence). The V end was cut by 5 bases, the J end by 0 bases, with 11 bases between. This CDR3 has 14 amino acids.

The rearrangement joins TRBV20-1 to TRBJ2-1; TRBD1 matches 7 bases. The CDR3 sequence is 16 residues long. The J segment lost 0 bases and the V segment lost 3 bases, leaving 8 bases of the junction unmatched. Germline V CDR1 and CDR2: DFQATT, SNEGSKA (reference sequence). CDR3 region: CSASGDSLCSYNEQFF. The CDR3 nucleotides read TGCAGTGCTAGTGGGGACAGCCTTTGCTCCTACAATGAGCAGTTCTTC.

At least ten counts were recorded for this clonotype. The chain is built from TRBV3-1 and TRBJ2-1; no definite D call. Germline values: CDR1 LGHDT, CDR2 YNNKEL (reference sequence). This CDR3 has 13 residues. Trimming removed 0 bases at V and 3 bases at J, with 3 bases between. The CDR3 protein is CASSQDFYNEQFF. The CDR3 DNA follows: TGTGCCAGCAGCCAAGACTTCTACAATGAGCAGTTCTTC.

This chain links TRBV28 with TRBJ1-1, with D tentatively TRBD1 (5 bases). This CDR3 has 11 amino acids. Trimming cost V 7 bases and J 10 bases, with 13 bases left between them. Germline-derived CDR1 and CDR2 are MDHEN and SYDVKM. As DNA, the CDR3 is TGTGCCAGCATGACTTTGGGGGGAGCTTTCTTT. Protein sequence: CASMTLGGAFF.

In this sample, this clonotype turned up many times. The chain couples TRBV5-1 to TRBJ1-2; D is unresolved. Trimming pared 1 base from V and 2 bases from J, leaving 6 bases between. This CDR3 has 13 residues. CDR1 and CDR2 (germline): SGHRS, YFSETQ. CDR3: CASSLYPNYGYTF. CDR3 nucleotide sequence: TGCGCCAGCAGCTTGTATCCAAACTATGGCTACACCTTC. The full variable domain, its missing parts supplied by reference TRBV5-1 and TRBJ1-2, is KAGVTQTPRYLIKTRGQQVTLSCSPISGHRSVSWYQQTPGQGLQFLFEYFSETQRNKGNFPGRFSGRQFSNSRSEMNVSTLELGDSALYLCASSLYPNYGYTFGSGTRLTVV.

The V and J genes are TRBV7-8 and TRBJ2-6, with unresolved D. CDR1 and CDR2 (germline): SGHVS, FQNEAQ. The CDR3 runs to 16 residues. V was cut by 4 bases and J by 0 bases, with 10 bases left in between. CDR3 bases: TGTGCCAGCAGCTCAGCCTCGGGCTCTGGGGCCAACGTCCTGACTTTC. This encodes CASSSASGSGANVLTF.

This clonotype came up many times. The gene calls are TRBV29-1 and TRBJ2-5, with a tentative D call TRBD2 (6 bases). V lost 2 bases, J lost 1 base, and 14 bases lay in between. Per the germline V gene, CDR1 is SQVTM and CDR2 is ANQGSEA. The CDR3 loop spans 15 amino acids. The CDR3 DNA is TGCAGCGTTGAACACGGGGGAGCCTTCCAAGAGACCCAGTACTTC. Its protein product is CSVEHGGAFQETQYF.

This clonotype was observed a few times. V gene TRBV7-6 combines with J gene TRBJ1-2, with 7 bases that match TRBD1. Germline CDR1 SGHVS, CDR2 FNYEAQ. Trimming cost V 5 bases and J 0 bases; bases outside gene matches: 6. CDR3 size: 15 residues. Here the CDR3 reads CASSPGQWTNYGYTF. The CDR3 bases are TGTGCCAGCAGCCCGGGACAGTGGACTAACTATGGCTACACCTTC. The full variable domain, completed using reference TRBV7-6 and TRBJ1-2, is GAGVSQSPRYKVTKRGQDVALRCDPISGHVSLYWYRQALGQGPEFLTYFNYEAQQDKSGLPNDRFSAERPEGSISTLTIQRTEQRDSAMYRCASSPGQWTNYGYTFGSGTRLTVV.

The chain links TRBV28 to TRBJ2-5; either TRBD1 or TRBD2 may fit D (7 bases each). The CDR3 runs to 15 residues. CDR1 and CDR2 from the germline V gene are MDHEN and SYDVKM. Trimming stripped 6 bases from V and 5 bases from J, with 19 bases between. This chain's CDR3 is CASRSPTGEGETQYF. Written as DNA, the CDR3 is TGTGCCAGCAGATCTCCTACAGGGGAGGGGGAGACCCAGTACTTC. Looking up the rest from reference TRBV28 and TRBJ2-5 gives the full variable domain: DVKVTQSSRYLVKRTGEKVFLECVQDMDHENMFWYRQDPGLGLRLIYFSYDVKMKEKGDIPEGYSVSREKKERFSLILESASTNQTSMYLCASRSPTGEGETQYFGPGTRLLVL.

Remarks on this clonotype: A much larger clone differs by one base, so this may be a read error. The J gene is TRBJ2-5, the V gene TRBV7-8, with a weak D call TRBD1 (5 bases). The tail of the sequence fits TRBJ2-7 better, so the J call may be wrong. The CDR3 totals 15 residues. In germline, CDR1 is SGHVS, CDR2 FQNEAQ. The CDR3 loop is CASSLLGQGRHEQYF. In DNA form, the CDR3 reads TGTGCCAGCAGCTTGCTTGGGCAGGGCAGGCACGAGCAGTACTTC.

This clonotype was observed a few times. The rearrangement joins TRBV20-1 to TRBJ2-7; TRBD1 matches at 8 bases. The CDR3 spans 14 residues. The germline V gene encodes CDR1 DFQATT and CDR2 SNEGSKA (reference sequence). Trimming took 1 base from V and 2 from J; bases not matched to a gene: 4. This chain's CDR3 is CSARVGQAAYEQYF. In nucleotides, the CDR3 is TGCAGTGCTAGAGTGGGACAGGCGGCCTACGAGCAGTACTTC.

Notes on this clonotype: The junction departs from the called germline gene at one end, perhaps through a read error. The chain employs TRBV9 and TRBJ2-7; D is possibly TRBD1 or TRBD2 (5 bases each). This CDR3 contains 15 residues. Per germline, CDR1 SGDLS and CDR2 YYNGEE. The CDR3 loop reads CASNVSVGTDYEQYF. In DNA form, the CDR3 reads TGTGCCAGCAACGTATCAGTAGGGACCGACTACGAGCAGTACTTC. The full variable domain, its missing parts supplied by reference TRBV9 and TRBJ2-7, is DSGVTQTPKHLITATGQRVTLRCSPRSGDLSVYWYQQSLDQGLQFLIQYYNGEERAKGNILERFSAQQFPDLHSELNLSSLELGDSALYFCASNVSVGTDYEQYFGPGTRLTVT.

The chain is built from TRBV20-1 and TRBJ1-5; tentative D call: TRBD1 (5 bases). Trimming took off 1 base at V and 1 base at J, with 8 bases between the two ends. CDR3 length equals 14 residues. Germline V CDR1 and CDR2: DFQATT, SNEGSKA (reference sequence). CDR3 amino acids: CSARGGMSNQPQHF. For the CDR3, the DNA is TGCAGTGCTAGAGGGGGCATGAGCAATCAGCCCCAGCATTTT.

The CDR3 protein is CSARGTGGYGYTF. The CDR3 nucleotides read TGCAGTGCTAGAGGGACAGGGGGCTATGGCTACACCTTC. This chain uses TRBV20-1 with TRBJ1-2; 10 nucleotides line up with TRBD1. The germline V gene encodes CDR1 DFQATT and CDR2 SNEGSKA (reference sequence). Germline trimming cut 1 base from V and 4 bases from J; bases unmatched to any gene: 0. The CDR3 is made up of 13 amino acids.

This sequence joins TRBV5-1 and TRBJ1-5; no clear D. Germline CDR1 reads SGHRS; CDR2 reads YFSETQ. CDR3 length: 14 amino acids. V dropped 0 bases and J dropped 5 bases, with 9 bases sitting between them. The CDR3 here is CASSLGRRDQPQHF. The CDR3 region has the DNA TGCGCCAGCAGCTTGGGCAGGCGTGATCAGCCCCAGCATTTT. The variable domain in full, completed from reference TRBV5-1 and TRBJ1-5, reads KAGVTQTPRYLIKTRGQQVTLSCSPISGHRSVSWYQQTPGQGLQFLFEYFSETQRNKGNFPGRFSGRQFSNSRSEMNVSTLELGDSALYLCASSLGRRDQPQHFGDGTRLSIL.

Regarding this clonotype: This may arise from a read error, as a much more abundant clone is one base away. This chain uses TRBV28 with TRBJ2-7; the D is unclear. The CDR3 length is 13 residues. The germline V gene has CDR1 MDHEN and CDR2 SYDVKM. Here the CDR3 reads CVTQSGASYEQYF. CDR3 nucleotides: TGTGTCACCCAGTCAGGAGCCTCCTACGAGCAGTACTTC.

At least ten counts were recorded for this clonotype. The DNA of the CDR3 is TGTGCCAGCAGCTCACAAACCGGGTTTAGGGAGGAAAAACTGTTTTTT. It encodes CASSSQTGFREEKLFF. The rearrangement joins TRBV7-8 to TRBJ1-4; unclear D gene. Trimming pared 4 bases from V and 8 bases from J, leaving 20 bases between. Looked up from germline, CDR1 is SGHVS and CDR2 is FQNEAQ. The CDR3 consists of 16 residues. The full variable domain, completed using reference TRBV7-8 and TRBJ1-4, is GAGVSQSPRYKVAKRGQDVALRCDPISGHVSLFWYQQALGQGPEFLTYFQNEAQLDKSGLPSDRFFAERPEGSVSTLKIQRTQQEDSAVYLCASSSQTGFREEKLFFGSGTQLSVL.